A single TCR beta chain is shown here with its context. Its antigen remains undetermined. One base away there is no much larger clone; base qualities are not given. Libraries were constructed by 5' RACE. Sequencing used an Illumina HiSeq 2500. A second PCR of about 7 to 12 cycles was performed with a sample-barcoded 5' primer and a J-beta primer mix. A template-switch 5' adaptor carrying 12 random nucleotides introduced a unique molecular identifier onto each TCR beta cDNA molecule. Each sample yielded at least 3 million CDR3-containing paired-end reads. First-strand cDNA was synthesized from all RNA with the Mint cDNA synthesis kit, primed by a TRBC-specific oligonucleotide. Following uracil-DNA glycosylase treatment, a first 18-cycle PCR with universal primers M1SS and BC2_uni_R was performed on all cDNA. As for the original processing: For normalization, 1 million high-quality reads, each with a distinct molecular identifier, were randomly selected from each sample. Reads with shared molecular identifiers were discarded instead of being binned into consensus sequences. MiTCR, set to a Q25 quality threshold and the strictest error-elimination algorithm, was used for CDR3 identification, clonotype clustering and error correction. A nonparametric unseen species model using Euler transformation provided a lower-bound estimate of total TCR beta diversity. Clones were called with MiXCR by TCRdb after fastp trimmed the public reads at Q25, and only in-frame beta chains were retained. Every entry covers one CDR3 protein and lists the most common genes and DNA from its rows. These V and J calls are TCRdb output, not the study's own analysis. The sample includes 1.5 million to 2 million distinct CDR3 sequences, with about 49% observed a single time. The top ten clones comprise approximately 2% of the sample.

Deletion took 5 bases off V and 4 bases off J, with a span of 14 bases between the germline ends. CDR1 and CDR2, per the germline V gene, are KGHSH and LQKENI. Including the terminal cysteine and phenylalanine, the CDR3 comprises 14 residues. The entry retains the CDR3 DNA only, 42 bases that are in frame from base 1. The sample belongs to a study of blood T cells in healthy people across ages (dated by TCRdb to the mid-2010s). Study-level background: Template switching captured roughly one uniquely barcoded TCR beta cDNA molecule per two T cells in model experiments. The study measured age-related changes in TCR beta repertoire diversity using deep sequencing normalized with unique cDNA molecular identifiers. The donors were divided into four age groups: young (average roughly 15 years), middle-aged (around 37), aged (about 56) and long-lived (approximately 74). Donors of different ages were randomly distributed across sequencing lanes to avoid experimental bias. For two donors (one aged 18 to 29 and one aged 80 or older), the study analyzed two additional independent replicas of 1 million unique cDNA reads from the same blood draw.

Donors were a few dozen systemically healthy Caucasian individuals from Russia aged roughly 6 to 100 years. Each donor gave about 11 milliliters of peripheral blood, drawn into EDTA-treated Vacutainer tubes. Ficoll-Paque density-gradient centrifugation was used to isolate PBMCs, with at least 6.5 million per sample. Trizol reagent was used to extract total RNA from PBMCs, with at least 6 micrograms per sample. The percentages of naive CD45RAhigh/CD27high T cells were determined by flow cytometry on a PBMC aliquot from every donor. Overall study outcomes, separate from this receptor: Compared with the aged group, the long-lived group had more naive CD4+ T cells, fewer expanded clones and increased TCR diversity, a pattern suggesting age selection. Observed TCR beta diversity per million T cells fell roughly linearly with age, and a significant reduction was already apparent by age roughly 40. Donor CMV infection status was unknown, potentially confounding age-related changes in expanded clonotypes. The percentage of naive T cells measured by flow cytometry correlated strongly with observed TCR beta diversity. Estimates of total diversity based on one million sequenced T cells were regarded as lower bounds and as underestimates. Conclusive comparison of naive and antigen-experienced compartments was prevented by the profiling of bulk unsorted PBMCs.

The receptor was isolated from a woman in her thirties or forties in good health. What was sequenced was blood. The chain employs TRBV18 and TRBJ2-5; a tentative D call is TRBD1 (6 bases match). The bases are TGTGCCAGCTCATCCCTGGGGGCCGGAGAGACCCAGTACTTC. It is translated as CASSSLGAGETQYF.